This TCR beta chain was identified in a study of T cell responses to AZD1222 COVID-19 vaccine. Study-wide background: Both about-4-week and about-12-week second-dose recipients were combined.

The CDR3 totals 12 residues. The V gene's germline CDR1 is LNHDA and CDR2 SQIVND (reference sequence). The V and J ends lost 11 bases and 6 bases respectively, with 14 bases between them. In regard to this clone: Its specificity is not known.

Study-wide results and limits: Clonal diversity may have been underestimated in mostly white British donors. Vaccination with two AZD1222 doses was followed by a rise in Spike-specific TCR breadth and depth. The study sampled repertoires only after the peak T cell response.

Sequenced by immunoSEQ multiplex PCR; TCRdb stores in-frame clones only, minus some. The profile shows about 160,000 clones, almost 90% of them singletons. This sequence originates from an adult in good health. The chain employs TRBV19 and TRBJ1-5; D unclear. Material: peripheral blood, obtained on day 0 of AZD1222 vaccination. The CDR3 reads CASSSIGQPQHF. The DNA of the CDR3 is TGTGCCTCCAGTAGTATCGGTCAGCCCCAGCATTTT.